This is a list of T cell receptor beta chains from one sample in a study of response to subunit inactivated influenza vaccine. TCRdb reprocessed the RT-PCR reads with MiXCR, giving one entry per CDR3 protein. The sample lists around 490,000 distinct CDR3 sequences, around 8% occurring once. Sample: PBMCs from blood, taken around 25 months after vaccination. The source of these receptors is a man aged 50 to 69 who received an inactivated influenza vaccine. Each CDR3 is given with its conserved first and last residue. A D gene is named only where the DNA matches it firmly. Clone size is not always given. Where it is, it says once, few, many or a class for expanded clones.

clone size	V gene	D gene	J gene	CDR3 DNA	CDR3 protein
many	TRBV6-5	-	TRBJ2-7	TGTGCCAGCAGTTACTCTGGACAAGTCTACGAGCAGTACTTC	CASSYSGQVYEQYF
few	TRBV11-2	TRBD2	TRBJ2-1	TGTGCCAGCAGCTCGCAAGAGGAGGCGGGGGGCAGGAATGAGCAGTTCTTC	CASSSQEEAGGRNEQFF
-	TRBV7-7	-	TRBJ2-3	TGTGCCAGCAGCTTTGATCTGGGGGCAGATACGCAGTATTTT	CASSFDLGADTQYF
-	TRBV4-2	TRBD2	TRBJ2-1	TGTGCCAGCAGCCAAGGGACTAGCGGGGGGTTTTACAATGAGCAGTTCTTC	CASSQGTSGGFYNEQFF
-	TRBV7-9	TRBD1	TRBJ2-1	TGTGCCAGCAGCTCCGGGACAGGGCACAATGAGCAGTTCTTC	CASSSGTGHNEQFF
few	TRBV6-2/TRBV6-3	TRBD1	TRBJ1-1	TGTGCCAGCAGTTACCGGACAGGGGGCACTGAAGCTTTCTTT	CASSYRTGGTEAFF
many	TRBV20-1	-	TRBJ2-1	TGCAGTGCTAGAGACTCGGCCTACAATGAGCAGTTCTTC	CSARDSAYNEQFF
many	TRBV7-3	-	TRBJ1-3	TGTGCCAGCAGCTTAGGGACAAAGTTCTCTGGAAACACCATATATTTT	CASSLGTKFSGNTIYF
-	TRBV20-1	-	TRBJ2-3	TGCAGTGCTAGAGTGAAGGGATCGGGCACAGATACGCAGTATTTT	CSARVKGSGTDTQYF
few	TRBV7-9	TRBD1	TRBJ2-5	TGTGCCAGCAGCTCATCCGGGACAGGGGGCAAAGAGACCCAGTACTTC	CASSSSGTGGKETQYF
-	TRBV7-6	-	TRBJ2-5	TGTGCCAGCAGCTGGGTTCAGTCAGAGACCCAGTACTTC	CASSWVQSETQYF
-	TRBV11-1	-	TRBJ1-1	TGTGCCAGCAGCTCTAAGATGGGGGGGCTAACTGAAGCTTTCTTT	CASSSKMGGLTEAFF
-	TRBV29-1	-	TRBJ1-1	TGCAGCGTCCTCAGGGACCTGAACACTGAAGCTTTCTTT	CSVLRDLNTEAFF
-	TRBV4-1	TRBD2	TRBJ2-2	TGCGCCAGCAACCGCGGACTAGTAGGCGTGGGGGAGCTGTTTTTT	CASNRGLVGVGELFF
few	TRBV20-1	-	TRBJ2-4	TGCAGTGCTAGGTACCGGCAGGGGTATAACATTCAGTACTTC	CSARYRQGYNIQYF
few	TRBV6-2/TRBV6-3	-	TRBJ1-2	TGTGCCAGCAGTTACTCGACAGGAGTCACCTTC	CASSYSTGVTF